This T cell receptor beta chain is from a study of blood T cells in healthy people across ages. The individuals who served as donors were healthy Caucasians living in Russia, aged roughly 6 to 95. Each sample used at least 6 million PBMCs. Germline values: CDR1 SGHTA, CDR2 FQGTGA. The CDR3 consists of 14 residues. Primers used in a second PCR of roughly 6 to 12 cycles were a sample-barcoded 5' primer and a J-beta primer mix. TCRdb ran MiXCR on the 5' RACE reads and lists one entry per CDR3 protein. Among almost 300,000 distinct CDR3 sequences, 27% were seen once, and the ten largest hold approximately 30%.

The sequence was collected from a woman in her 70s in good health. The chain employs TRBV7-3 and TRBJ2-5; maybe TRBD1 (7 bases). The DNA end lines up better with TRBJ2-7; the J call may be wrong. Source material: blood. The CDR3 coding sequence is TGTGCCAGCAGCTCTCAGGGGGGCTTCTACGAGCAGTACTTC. It encodes CASSSQGGFYEQYF.